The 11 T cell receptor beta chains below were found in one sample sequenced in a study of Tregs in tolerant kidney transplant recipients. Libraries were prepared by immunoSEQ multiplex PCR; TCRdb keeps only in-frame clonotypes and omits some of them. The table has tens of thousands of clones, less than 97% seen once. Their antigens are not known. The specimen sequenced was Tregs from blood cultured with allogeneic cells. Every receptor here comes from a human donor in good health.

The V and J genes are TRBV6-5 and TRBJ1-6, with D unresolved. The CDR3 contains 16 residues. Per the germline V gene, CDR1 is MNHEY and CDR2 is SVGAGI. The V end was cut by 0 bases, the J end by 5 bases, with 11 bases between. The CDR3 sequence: CASSYSAELNNSPLHF. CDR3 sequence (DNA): TGTGCCAGCAGTTACTCGGCAGAGCTTAATAATTCACCCCTCCACTTT.

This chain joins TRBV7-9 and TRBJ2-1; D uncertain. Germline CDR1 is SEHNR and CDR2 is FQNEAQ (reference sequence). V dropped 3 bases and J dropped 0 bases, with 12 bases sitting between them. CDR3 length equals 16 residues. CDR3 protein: CASSFPGRSSYNEQFF. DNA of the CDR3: TGTGCCAGCAGCTTTCCAGGCCGGAGCTCCTACAATGAGCAGTTCTTC.

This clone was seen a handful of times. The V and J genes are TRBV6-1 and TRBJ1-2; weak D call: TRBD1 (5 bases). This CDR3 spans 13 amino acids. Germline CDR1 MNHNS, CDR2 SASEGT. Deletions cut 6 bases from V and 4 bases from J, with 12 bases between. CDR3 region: CASRGDGPYGYTF. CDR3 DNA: TGTGCCAGCAGGGGGGACGGACCCTATGGCTACACCTTC.

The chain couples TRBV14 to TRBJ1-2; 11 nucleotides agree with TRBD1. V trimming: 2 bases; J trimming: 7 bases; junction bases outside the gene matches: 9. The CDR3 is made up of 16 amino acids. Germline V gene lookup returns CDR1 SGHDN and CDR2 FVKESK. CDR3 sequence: CASSQPGQGGNGGYTF. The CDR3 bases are TGTGCCAGCAGCCAACCGGGACAGGGGGGTAACGGTGGCTACACCTTC.

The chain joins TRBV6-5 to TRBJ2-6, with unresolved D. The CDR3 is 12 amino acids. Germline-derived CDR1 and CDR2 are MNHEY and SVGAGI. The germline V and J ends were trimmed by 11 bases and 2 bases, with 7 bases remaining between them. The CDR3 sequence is CAAKAGANVLTF. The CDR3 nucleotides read TGTGCCGCAAAGGCTGGGGCCAACGTCCTGACTTTC.

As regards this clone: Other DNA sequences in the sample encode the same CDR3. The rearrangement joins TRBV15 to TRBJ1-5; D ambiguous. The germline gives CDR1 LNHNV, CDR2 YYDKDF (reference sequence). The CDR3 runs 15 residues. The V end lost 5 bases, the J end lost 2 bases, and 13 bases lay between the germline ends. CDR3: CATSEIGRGNQPQHF. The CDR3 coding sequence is TGTGCCACCAGCGAGATAGGAAGGGGCAATCAGCCCCAGCATTTT.

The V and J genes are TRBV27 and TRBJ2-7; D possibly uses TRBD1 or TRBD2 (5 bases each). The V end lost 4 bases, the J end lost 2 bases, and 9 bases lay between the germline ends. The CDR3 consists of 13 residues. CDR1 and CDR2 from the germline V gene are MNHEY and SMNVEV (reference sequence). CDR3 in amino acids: CASSWDGAYEQYF. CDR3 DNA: TGTGCCAGCAGTTGGGACGGGGCCTACGAGCAGTACTTC.

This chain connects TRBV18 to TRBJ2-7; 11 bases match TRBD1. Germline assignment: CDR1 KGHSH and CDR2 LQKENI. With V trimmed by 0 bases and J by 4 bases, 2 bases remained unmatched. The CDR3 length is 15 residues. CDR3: CASSPPGQGVYEQYF. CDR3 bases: TGTGCCAGCTCACCACCGGGACAGGGGGTTTACGAGCAGTACTTC.

This CDR3 reads CASSQGLAGMEETQYF. In DNA, the CDR3 is TGCGCCAGCAGCCAGGGACTAGCGGGAATGGAAGAGACCCAGTACTTC. The chain employs TRBV5-1 and TRBJ2-5; 13 nucleotides agree with TRBD2. V trimming: 4 bases; J trimming: 3 bases; junction bases outside the gene matches: 6. From germline, CDR1 is SGHRS and CDR2 YFSETQ. This CDR3 has 16 residues. Complete variable domain (other parts from reference TRBV5-1 and TRBJ2-5): KAGVTQTPRYLIKTRGQQVTLSCSPISGHRSVSWYQQTPGQGLQFLFEYFSETQRNKGNFPGRFSGRQFSNSRSEMNVSTLELGDSALYLCASSQGLAGMEETQYFGPGTRLLVL.

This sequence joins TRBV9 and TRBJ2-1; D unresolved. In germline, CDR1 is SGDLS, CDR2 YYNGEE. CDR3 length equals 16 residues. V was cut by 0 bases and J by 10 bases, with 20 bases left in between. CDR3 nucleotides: TGTGCCAGCAGCGTAGAGTTGAGGAGCCCACAAGGCGAGCAGTTCTTC. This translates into CASSVELRSPQGEQFF.

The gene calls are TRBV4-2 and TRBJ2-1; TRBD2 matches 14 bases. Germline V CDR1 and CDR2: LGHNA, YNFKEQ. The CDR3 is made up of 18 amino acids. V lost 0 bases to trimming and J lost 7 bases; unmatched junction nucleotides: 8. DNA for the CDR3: TGTGCCAGCAGCCAAGAAGCTGCGGGACTAGCGGGAGTAAATGAGCAGTTCTTC. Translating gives CASSQEAAGLAGVNEQFF.